These 17 T cell receptor beta chains came from one sample sequenced in a study of blood T cell repertoires in COVID-19. The data were produced by immunoSEQ multiplex PCR, yet TCRdb's version contains in-frame clones alone and is incomplete. The table shows around 460,000 clones, with 80% to 90% occurring only once. Input material: peripheral blood. Receptors originate from a man younger than 35 with COVID-19, enrolled during active disease.

This sequence joins TRBV6-5 and TRBJ2-7, with a tentative D call TRBD1 (6 bases). Germline assignment: CDR1 MNHEY and CDR2 SVGAGI. The CDR3 is 13 residues long. Between the trimmed V and J ends, which lost 5 bases and 4 bases, there was a span of 12 bases. The CDR3 nucleotides read TGTGCCAGCAGTACCGGACAGCTTTACGAGCAGTACTTC. Its translation: CASSTGQLYEQYF.

The chain is built from TRBV27 and TRBJ1-5; D uncertain. In germline, CDR1 is MNHEY, CDR2 SMNVEV (reference sequence). V lost 3 bases to trimming and J lost 0 bases, with 9 bases between them. The CDR3 totals 15 residues. In nucleotides, the CDR3 is TGTGCCAGCAGTTTGGCCCCGAATAGCAATCAGCCCCAGCATTTT. As protein: CASSLAPNSNQPQHF.

The gene calls are TRBV20-1 and TRBJ1-5, with unresolved D. V was shortened by 3 bases and J by 3 bases, with 12 bases between the two germline ends. The CDR3 is 14 residues long. Germline CDR1 DFQATT, CDR2 SNEGSKA (reference sequence). The CDR3 protein is CSASVSEANQPQHF. CDR3 bases: TGCAGTGCTAGTGTATCTGAGGCCAATCAGCCCCAGCATTTT.

V and J are TRBV28 and TRBJ2-7; 8 positions match TRBD1. V lost 5 bases, J lost 3 bases, and 6 bases stayed unmatched. The germline V gene encodes CDR1 MDHEN and CDR2 SYDVKM. The CDR3 contains 14 residues. DNA for the CDR3: TGTGCCAGCAGTCCTCGGACAGGGATCTACGAGCAGTACTTC. As protein: CASSPRTGIYEQYF.

The chain recombines TRBV19 with TRBJ1-1, with D hard to call. CDR3 length: 14 amino acids. Germline V gives CDR1 LNHDA, CDR2 SQIVND (reference sequence). V was trimmed by 1 base and J by 1 base, leaving 7 bases between them. The CDR3 here is CASSIAGPNTEAFF. In nucleotides, the CDR3 is TGTGCCAGTAGTATAGCAGGCCCGAACACTGAAGCTTTCTTT.

In its sample, this clone was seen a few times. The J gene is TRBJ2-7, the V gene TRBV2; no clear D gene. The CDR3 runs to 13 residues. Germline CDR1 is SNHLY and CDR2 is FYNNEI. The germline V and J ends were trimmed by 7 bases and 7 bases, with 17 bases remaining between them. The CDR3 is CASTMSTRWEQYF. The CDR3 nucleotides read TGTGCCAGCACCATGAGCACTCGCTGGGAGCAGTACTTC.

The chain has TRBV7-8 and TRBJ1-4; TRBD1 is a possible D gene (5 bases). Trimming removed 1 base at V and 10 bases at J, with 19 bases between. The germline V gene encodes CDR1 SGHVS and CDR2 FQNEAQ. The CDR3 has 16 amino acids. The CDR3 nucleotides are TGTGCCAGCAGCTTAGTTGCTAGGACAACAGGTGGAAAACTGTTTTTT. Its protein product is CASSLVARTTGGKLFF. Full variable domain (missing parts from reference TRBV7-8 and TRBJ1-4): GAGVSQSPRYKVAKRGQDVALRCDPISGHVSLFWYQQALGQGPEFLTYFQNEAQLDKSGLPSDRFFAERPEGSVSTLKIQRTQQEDSAVYLCASSLVARTTGGKLFFGSGTQLSVL.

The J gene is TRBJ2-3, the V gene TRBV11-3; TRBD2 matches 7 bases. The CDR3 is made up of 15 amino acids. Trimming took 5 bases from V and 4 from J; bases not matched to a gene: 9. The germline V gene encodes CDR1 SGHNT and CDR2 YENEEA. CDR3 coding DNA: TGTGCCAGCAGCCCGAGGGCTAGCGGCGCAGATACGCAGTATTTT. This translates into CASSPRASGADTQYF.

The rearrangement uses TRBV30 and TRBJ1-5; the match to TRBD1 covers 8 bases. CDR1 is GTSNPN and CDR2 is SVGIG in the germline V gene (reference sequence). J gave up 2 bases and V 2 bases, and 8 bases lay outside the gene matches. The CDR3 contains 16 residues. The CDR3 nucleotides are TGTGCCTGGAGTACCCTCGGACAGGGAGGCAATCAGCCCCAGCATTTT. This encodes CAWSTLGQGGNQPQHF.

This sequence joins TRBV5-1 and TRBJ2-3, with a possible D match to TRBD2 (5 bases). The V end was cut by 3 bases, the J end by 0 bases, with 14 bases between. The CDR3 has 16 amino acids. Germline V CDR1 and CDR2: SGHRS, YFSETQ. Written as DNA, the CDR3 is TGCGCCAGCAGCTCGACACCGACTACTAGCACAGATACGCAGTATTTT. This gives the protein CASSSTPTTSTDTQYF.

The chain employs TRBV7-9 and TRBJ2-1, with D perhaps matching TRBD2 (6 bases). Looked up from germline, CDR1 is SEHNR and CDR2 is FQNEAQ (reference sequence). The CDR3 length is 16 residues. The V gene lost 5 bases and the J gene lost 7 bases, with 21 bases spanning the gap. In DNA form, the CDR3 reads TGTGCCAGCAGCCCTCCCTCGGGCAGGGAGGTGAATGAGCAGTTCTTC. Translating it yields CASSPPSGREVNEQFF.

V is TRBV19 and J is TRBJ2-1; 7 bases are a match to TRBD2. The CDR3 contains 14 residues. Germline CDR1 and CDR2: LNHDA and SQIVND (reference sequence). With 7 bases clipped from V and 7 bases from J, the junction kept 10 bases outside the gene matches. The CDR3 loop reads CASTPTGGANEQFF. CDR3 in DNA: TGTGCCAGTACCCCAACGGGGGGTGCGAATGAGCAGTTCTTC.

The chain combines TRBV3-1 (or the pseudogene TRBV3-2) with TRBJ2-1; 7 positions agree with TRBD1. Germline values: CDR1 LGHDT, CDR2 YNNKEL (reference sequence). V shed 4 bases, J shed 3 bases, and the junction held 0 bases outside the gene matches. This CDR3 is 13 amino acids long. The CDR3 spells CASSRQGYNEQFF. In DNA, the CDR3 is TGTGCCAGCAGCCGACAGGGCTACAATGAGCAGTTCTTC.

The chain is built from TRBV9 and TRBJ2-6; TRBD2 is a possible D gene (5 bases). With 5 bases removed from V and 0 bases from J, the gap between germline ends came to 15 bases. Germline assignment: CDR1 SGDLS and CDR2 YYNGEE. CDR3 length: 17 residues. CDR3 region: CASRRGSADSGANVLTF. CDR3 nucleotides: TGTGCCAGCAGGAGAGGGTCGGCGGACTCTGGGGCCAACGTCCTGACTTTC.

This clone was recorded a few times. The V call is TRBV7-7, the J call TRBJ2-5; 9 bases are shared with TRBD1. Germline V gene data show CDR1 as SSHAT and CDR2 as FNYEAQ (reference sequence). The CDR3 runs to 16 residues. V was clipped by 5 bases and J by 4 bases; unmatched bases: 11. The CDR3 DNA is TGTGCCAGCAGCCCCATCCCGGGACAGGGAGTAGAGACCCAGTACTTC. Translation: CASSPIPGQGVETQYF. The entire variable domain, with the rest obtained from reference TRBV7-7 and TRBJ2-5, is as follows: GAGVSQSPRYKVTKRGQDVTLRCDPISSHATLYWYQQALGQGPEFLTYFNYEAQPDKSGLPSDRFSAERPEGSISTLTIQRTEQRDSAMYRCASSPIPGQGVETQYFGPGTRLLVL.

Remarks on this clone: A much larger clone is a single base away; this may be a read error. Other DNA sequences from this sample encode an identical CDR3 as well. CDR3 residues: CATADREVQYF. CDR3 nucleotide sequence: TGTGCCACTGCGGACAGAGAGGTGCAGTACTTC. The rearrangement links TRBV19 to TRBJ2-7; weak D call: TRBD1 (6 bases). This CDR3 has 11 amino acids. Germline V CDR1 and CDR2: LNHDA, SQIVND (reference sequence). Trimming cost V 10 bases and J 9 bases, with 16 bases left between them.

The chain recombines TRBV24-1 with TRBJ2-3, with 8 bases that match TRBD2. The J segment lost 3 bases and the V segment lost 3 bases, leaving 7 bases of the junction unmatched. This CDR3 is 16 amino acids long. CDR1 and CDR2 (germline): KGHDR, SFDVKD. The CDR3 is CATSDPGTRGTDTQYF. The CDR3 nucleotides are TGTGCCACCAGTGATCCGGGGACTAGGGGTACAGATACGCAGTATTTT.